The 27 T cell receptor beta chains presented below share a single source sample, sequenced in a study of T cell changes during pregnancy in multiple sclerosis. TCRdb's table, derived via immunoSEQ multiplex PCR, lists solely in-frame clones and lacks some. Of around 43,000 clones listed, roughly 92% are singletons. The sample was CD4+ T cells from peripheral blood mononuclear cells, taken before pregnancy. The source of these receptors is a female donor with multiple sclerosis, enrolled in a pregnancy study.

This chain uses TRBV7-8 with TRBJ2-7; a possible D gene is TRBD1 (6 bases). Germline V gene data show CDR1 as SGHVS and CDR2 as FQNEAQ. The CDR3 is 17 amino acids. Trimming removed 2 bases at V and 3 bases at J, with 20 bases between. CDR3 amino acids: CASSLTVTGLKVYEQYF. In DNA form, the CDR3 reads TGTGCCAGCAGCTTAACCGTGACAGGCCTCAAGGTCTACGAGCAGTACTTC.

A single count supports this clone. The chain is built from TRBV5-1 and TRBJ1-2; 7 bases agree with TRBD1. The trim removed 5 bases at V and 6 bases at J, leaving 16 bases unmatched. The germline V gene encodes CDR1 SGHRS and CDR2 YFSETQ. The CDR3 is 16 residues long. The CDR3 DNA is TGCGCCAGCAGTTTCGGGACAGACAGTCCAAAGGATGGCTACACCTTC. It specifies CASSFGTDSPKDGYTF.

The chain employs TRBV19 and TRBJ1-1; a possible D gene is TRBD1 (6 bases). Germline assignment: CDR1 LNHDA and CDR2 SQIVND (reference sequence). This CDR3 has 15 amino acids. Trimming stripped 5 bases from V and 1 base from J, with 14 bases between. The CDR3 spells CASSFPGHWNTEAFF. The CDR3 DNA follows: TGTGCCAGTAGTTTTCCGGGACATTGGAACACTGAAGCTTTCTTT.

This chain's CDR3 is CASSLEGVTAYNEQFF. The CDR3 bases are TGTGCCAGCAGCTTAGAAGGGGTGACAGCTTACAATGAGCAGTTCTTC. This rearrangement joins TRBV11-2 to TRBJ2-1; a weak D match, TRBD1 (5 bases). Germline CDR1 SGHAT, CDR2 FQNNGV. This CDR3 contains 16 residues. Trimming removed 0 bases at V and 4 bases at J, with 13 bases between.

This chain joins TRBV7-2 and TRBJ2-3, with D perhaps TRBD2 (5 bases). V gave up 3 bases and J gave up 4 bases, with 11 bases separating them. CDR3 length equals 14 residues. Germline V gene lookup returns CDR1 SGHTA and CDR2 FQGNSA. The CDR3 spells CASSFYTSSDTQYF. The CDR3 region has the DNA TGTGCCAGCAGCTTCTATACTAGTTCAGATACGCAGTATTTT.

This chain connects TRBV7-9 to TRBJ2-1, with 9 bases lining up with TRBD2. Looked up from germline, CDR1 is SEHNR and CDR2 is FQNEAQ (reference sequence). V lost 1 base, J lost 15 bases, and 7 bases stayed unmatched. This CDR3 is built from 13 residues. Here the CDR3 reads CASSLGVAGVRFF. The CDR3 nucleotides are TGTGCCAGCAGCTTAGGGGTAGCGGGAGTACGGTTCTTC.

The chain employs TRBV5-6 and TRBJ1-1; 8 bases map to TRBD1. V was pared by 2 bases and J by 8 bases, with 14 bases of the junction left unmatched. Germline-derived CDR1 and CDR2 are SGHDT and YYEEEE. The CDR3 is 16 residues long. CDR3 residues: CASSFGQGPFAGEAFF. For the CDR3, the DNA is TGTGCCAGCAGCTTTGGACAGGGCCCTTTTGCGGGCGAAGCTTTCTTT. The entire variable domain, with the rest obtained from reference TRBV5-6 and TRBJ1-1, is as follows: DAGVTQSPTHLIKTRGQQVTLRCSPKSGHDTVSWYQQALGQGPQFIFQYYEEEERQRGNFPDRFSGHQFPNYSSELNVNALLLGDSALYLCASSFGQGPFAGEAFFGQGTRLTVV.

V usage is TRBV28 and J usage is TRBJ2-7; tentatively, D is TRBD1 (5 bases). The V end lost 7 bases, the J end lost 2 bases, and 21 bases lay between the germline ends. There are 16 residues in the CDR3. CDR1 is MDHEN, CDR2 SYDVKM, per germline. CDR3 nucleotide sequence: TGTGCCAGCACCACTCCTGGGCAGGGAAAGGCCTACGAGCAGTACTTC. It codes for CASTTPGQGKAYEQYF.

V usage is TRBV4-2 and J usage is TRBJ1-2; no clear D gene. Germline loops: CDR1 LGHNA, CDR2 YNFKEQ. V was cut by 1 base and J by 2 bases, with 8 bases left in between. The CDR3 extends over 14 amino acids. CDR3 in amino acids: CASSQAGSNYGYTF. The CDR3 DNA is TGTGCCAGCAGCCAAGCCGGGTCCAACTATGGCTACACCTTC.

The chain combines TRBV6-6 with TRBJ2-2, with a weak D call TRBD2 (5 bases). V gave up 1 base and J gave up 2 bases, with 8 bases separating them. The CDR3 sequence is 15 residues long. Germline-derived CDR1 and CDR2 are MNHNY and SVGAGI (reference sequence). The CDR3 coding sequence is TGTGCCAGCAGTTACTACCGGGGAAACACCGGGGAGCTGTTTTTT. Encoded protein: CASSYYRGNTGELFF.

J is TRBJ2-7 and V is TRBV14, with 13 bases that match TRBD2. J gave up 11 bases and V 3 bases, and 4 bases lay outside the gene matches. The length of the CDR3 is 13 residues. The V gene's germline CDR1 is SGHDN and CDR2 FVKESK. The CDR3 spells CASSHRTSGRKYF. The CDR3 nucleotides read TGTGCCAGCAGCCACCGGACTAGCGGGAGAAAGTACTTC.

This sequence joins TRBV4-3 and TRBJ2-1, with 13 bases lining up with TRBD2. Germline V gives CDR1 LGHNA, CDR2 YSLEER. The CDR3 contains 16 residues. V shed 1 base, J shed 12 bases, and the junction held 9 bases outside the gene matches. The CDR3, as DNA: TGCGCCAGCAGCCAAGGGACCGGGACTAGCGGGATTGGGCAGTTCTTC. It is translated as CASSQGTGTSGIGQFF.

The V gene is TRBV28, the J gene TRBJ1-5; no reliable D call. V lost 4 bases and J lost 3, with 7 bases in between. The CDR3 runs 13 residues. CDR1 is MDHEN and CDR2 is SYDVKM in the germline V gene. The CDR3 region is CASSSGFNQPQHF. CDR3 coding DNA: TGTGCCAGCAGTTCGGGGTTCAATCAGCCCCAGCATTTT.

The chain joins TRBV28 to TRBJ1-2; TRBD1 is a possible D gene (6 bases). Germline loops: CDR1 MDHEN, CDR2 SYDVKM. This CDR3 has 14 residues. Trimming took off 3 bases at V and 4 bases at J, with 12 bases between the two ends. The CDR3 region is CASSFGGLGYGYTF. Here the CDR3 DNA reads TGTGCCAGCAGTTTCGGGGGGCTCGGCTATGGCTACACCTTC.

In this sample, this clone turned up a few times. The chain recombines TRBV28 with TRBJ2-1, with TRBD2 matching 12 bases. Germline V lookup: CDR1 MDHEN, CDR2 SYDVKM. J was trimmed by 9 bases and V by 7 bases; bases with no gene match: 7. CDR3 size: 14 residues. Here the CDR3 reads CASMGLAGIGEQFF. In DNA form, the CDR3 reads TGTGCCAGCATGGGACTAGCGGGCATTGGTGAGCAGTTCTTC.

This chain links TRBV19 with TRBJ1-4; perhaps TRBD1 as D (5 bases). This CDR3 has 16 amino acids. CDR1 and CDR2 from the germline V gene are LNHDA and SQIVND (reference sequence). V lost 0 bases and J lost 8, with 16 bases in between. The CDR3 region is CASSIDTRQGHEKLFF. CDR3 DNA: TGTGCCAGTAGTATAGATACAAGGCAGGGCCACGAAAAACTGTTTTTT.

This chain joins TRBV27 and TRBJ2-7, with TRBD1 as a possible D gene (6 bases). Germline V gene data show CDR1 as MNHEY and CDR2 as SMNVEV (reference sequence). The CDR3 contains 15 residues. The V end lost 7 bases, the J end lost 3 bases, and 19 bases lay between the germline ends. CDR3 sequence: CASTFGGRSDYEQYF. DNA of the CDR3: TGTGCCAGCACATTTGGGGGCAGATCGGACTACGAGCAGTACTTC.

The chain carries TRBV6-1 and TRBJ2-5, with a weak D call TRBD2 (8 bases). This CDR3 is 19 amino acids long. The ends were cut back, 2 bases at V and 6 bases at J, with 28 bases in the middle. Germline lookup yields CDR1 MNHNS and CDR2 SASEGT. The CDR3 DNA follows: TGTGCCAGCAGTGAATCGGGGGGGCGACAGGGAGGATCGGCGAAGACCCAGTACTTC. Encoded protein: CASSESGGRQGGSAKTQYF.

The genes are TRBV5-4 and TRBJ2-7; 7 bases are a match to TRBD1. The J segment lost 3 bases and the V segment lost 4 bases, leaving 10 bases of the junction unmatched. Looked up from germline, CDR1 is SGHNT and CDR2 is YYREEE (reference sequence). The CDR3 runs 15 residues. DNA for the CDR3: TGTGCCAGCAGCACCGAGGGGGCGGGCCTCTACGAGCAGTACTTC. Translation: CASSTEGAGLYEQYF.

The chain is built from TRBV6-5 and TRBJ2-5, with 9 bases aligning to TRBD2. The CDR3 length is 15 residues. The V gene end was trimmed by 3 bases and the J gene end by 0 bases; junction bases not matched to a gene: 2. CDR1 is MNHEY and CDR2 is SVGAGI in the germline V gene. In DNA, the CDR3 is TGTGCCAGCAGTTATAGCGGGGGATACCAAGAGACCCAGTACTTC. Translation gives CASSYSGGYQETQYF.

This chain links TRBV27 with TRBJ2-1, with TRBD2 matching over 13 bases. CDR1 is MNHEY, CDR2 SMNVEV, per germline (reference sequence). The V segment lost 6 bases and the J segment 7 bases; nucleotides outside the gene matches: 9. The CDR3 is 16 amino acids. CDR3 residues: CASRPGTSGTHNEQFF. The CDR3 DNA is TGTGCCAGCAGACCTGGGACTAGCGGGACTCATAATGAGCAGTTCTTC.

V and J are TRBV19 and TRBJ2-3; D is unclear. CDR1 is LNHDA and CDR2 is SQIVND in the germline V gene (reference sequence). V lost 1 base, J lost 2 bases, and 10 bases lay in between. CDR3 length equals 15 residues. CDR3 nucleotides: TGTGCCAGTAGTATAGGACCTGAGGTCACAGATACGCAGTATTTT. Translating it yields CASSIGPEVTDTQYF. Looking up the rest from reference TRBV19 and TRBJ2-3 gives the full variable domain: DGGITQSPKYLFRKEGQNVTLSCEQNLNHDAMYWYRQDPGQGLRLIYYSQIVNDFQKGDIAEGYSVSREKKESFPLTVTSAQKNPTAFYLCASSIGPEVTDTQYFGPGTRLTVL.

The J gene is TRBJ1-2, the V gene TRBV11-2; maybe TRBD1 (6 bases). This CDR3 spans 14 amino acids. Germline CDR1 is SGHAT and CDR2 is FQNNGV. V was clipped by 5 bases and J by 5 bases, with 15 bases between them. The CDR3 nucleotides are TGTGCCAGCAGCCCCCACCAGGGGTGGTATGGCTACACCTTC. Its translation is CASSPHQGWYGYTF.

CDR3: CASSLVGGSDTEAFF. The CDR3 DNA sequence: TGCGCCAGCAGCTTGGTAGGAGGGAGCGACACTGAAGCTTTCTTT. V and J are TRBV5-1 and TRBJ1-1; D uncertain. CDR1 and CDR2 (germline): SGHRS, YFSETQ. The CDR3 spans 15 residues. V was cut by 0 bases and J by 3 bases, with 12 bases left in between.

V is TRBV5-4 and J is TRBJ2-7; D call uncertain. The CDR3 sequence is 11 residues long. Germline-derived CDR1 and CDR2 are SGHNT and YYREEE (reference sequence). V was clipped by 3 bases and J by 4 bases, with 5 bases between them. For the CDR3, the DNA is TGTGCCAGCAGCTCCCCATACGAGCAGTACTTC. Translating it yields CASSSPYEQYF.

The genes are TRBV28 and TRBJ2-7; a possible D gene is TRBD1 (5 bases). This CDR3 has 13 amino acids. The V and J ends lost 5 bases and 2 bases respectively, with 10 bases between them. Per germline, CDR1 MDHEN and CDR2 SYDVKM. CDR3 sequence: CASSPPTAYEQYF. Written as DNA, the CDR3 is TGTGCCAGCAGTCCACCGACAGCCTACGAGCAGTACTTC.

The chain links TRBV27 to TRBJ2-3; 12 positions match TRBD2. Trimming took 1 base from V and 5 from J; bases not matched to a gene: 4. The CDR3 is 16 residues long. Germline V gene data show CDR1 as MNHEY and CDR2 as SMNVEV (reference sequence). Here the CDR3 DNA reads TGTGCCAGCAGTTTATTGGCTAGCGGGAGGGGAGATACGCAGTATTTT. It is translated as CASSLLASGRGDTQYF.